The clone carrying this T cell receptor (beta chain) has a handful of counts. The antigen remains unidentified. Unique molecular identifiers were built into the TCRbeta library. TCRdb reprocessed the PCR reads with MiXCR, giving one entry per CDR3 protein. The sample has some 600,000 distinct CDR3 sequences, 10% to 15% seen once. The data were taken from a study of T-cell reconstitution after alpha-beta-depleted transplantation in children. Notes on the study in general: The high TCRbeta diversity at day 60 in some patients came from surviving recipient T cells and thymic progenitors. Reportedly, only several hundred clones from non-depleted graft cells drove alpha-beta T-cell counts at about two months.

Germline V gives CDR1 SGHNT, CDR2 YYREEE (reference sequence). The CDR3 extends over 16 amino acids. V shed 4 bases, J shed 2 bases, and the junction held 7 bases outside the gene matches. The chain combines TRBV5-4 with TRBJ2-3; 10 nucleotides match TRBD2. The sample was PBMCs, mostly from graft donor cells, taken 360 days after TCRalphabeta/CD19-depleted stem cell transplant. The receptor was isolated from a male patient younger than 18 who had a stem cell transplant for acute myeloid leukemia, so the T cells may come from the graft donor. The CDR3 nucleotides read TGTGCCAGCAGCGCGCGGACTAGCGGACTCACAGATACGCAGTATTTT. This translates into CASSARTSGLTDTQYF. The full variable domain, completed using reference TRBV5-4 and TRBJ2-3, is ETGVTQSPTHLIKTRGQQVTLRCSSQSGHNTVSWYQQALGQGPQFIFQYYREEENGRGNFPPRFSGLQFPNYSSELNVNALELDDSALYLCASSARTSGLTDTQYFGPGTRLTVL.